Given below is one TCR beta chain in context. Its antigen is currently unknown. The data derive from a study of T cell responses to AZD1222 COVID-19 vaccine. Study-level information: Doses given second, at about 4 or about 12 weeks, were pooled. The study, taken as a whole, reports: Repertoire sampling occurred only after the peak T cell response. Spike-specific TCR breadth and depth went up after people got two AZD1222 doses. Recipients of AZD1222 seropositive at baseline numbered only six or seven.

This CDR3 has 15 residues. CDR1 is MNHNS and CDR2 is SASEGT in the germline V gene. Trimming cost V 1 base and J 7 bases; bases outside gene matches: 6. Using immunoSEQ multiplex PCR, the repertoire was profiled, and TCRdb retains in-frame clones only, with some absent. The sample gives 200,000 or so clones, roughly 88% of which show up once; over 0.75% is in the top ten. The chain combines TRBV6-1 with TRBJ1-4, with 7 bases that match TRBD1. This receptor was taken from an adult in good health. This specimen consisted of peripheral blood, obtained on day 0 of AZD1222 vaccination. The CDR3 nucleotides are TGTGCCAGCAGTGAAGTGAGGGGGCTGGGTGAAAAACTGTTTTTT. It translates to CASSEVRGLGEKLFF.